The clone carrying this TCR beta chain was detected a few times. Its target is not known. TCRdb itself ran the RT-PCR reads through MiXCR, one entry per CDR3 protein. The table has about 650,000 distinct CDR3 sequences, approximately 14% seen once. The data were obtained in a study of response to subunit inactivated influenza vaccine. Study observations and caveats: Authors suggested each seasonal influenza vaccination recruits few new T cells.

This material consisted of PBMCs from blood, taken 11 to 12 days after vaccination. The sequence was collected from a man aged 50-59 years who received an inactivated influenza vaccine.

CDR3 residues: CASSEYFSGGRQETQYF. CDR3 in DNA: TGTGCCAGCAGTGAATATTTTTCGGGGGGCCGACAAGAGACCCAGTACTTC. The chain carries TRBV25-1 and TRBJ2-5, with D possibly matching TRBD2 (7 bases). The V end lost 0 bases, the J end lost 2 bases, and 16 bases lay between the germline ends. CDR3 length equals 17 residues. Germline V gene sequence: CDR1 MGHDK, CDR2 SYGVNS.